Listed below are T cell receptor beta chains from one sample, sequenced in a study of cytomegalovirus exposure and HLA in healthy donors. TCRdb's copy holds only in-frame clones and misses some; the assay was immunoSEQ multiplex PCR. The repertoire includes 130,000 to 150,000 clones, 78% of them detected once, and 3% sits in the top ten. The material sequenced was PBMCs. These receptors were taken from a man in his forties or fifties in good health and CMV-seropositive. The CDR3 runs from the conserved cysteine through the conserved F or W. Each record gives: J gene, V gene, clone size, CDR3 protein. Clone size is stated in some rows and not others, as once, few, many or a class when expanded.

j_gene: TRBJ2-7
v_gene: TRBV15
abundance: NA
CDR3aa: CTTSREGLRTSEQYF

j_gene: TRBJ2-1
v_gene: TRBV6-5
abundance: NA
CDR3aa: CASSYSGRLSYNEQFF

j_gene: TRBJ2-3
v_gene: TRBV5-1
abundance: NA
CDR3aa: CASSLGASGNTDTQYF

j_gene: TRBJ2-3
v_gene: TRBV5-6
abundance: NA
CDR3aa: CASSLLSGLSADTQYF

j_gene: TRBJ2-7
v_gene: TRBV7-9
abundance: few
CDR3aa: CASTLAGGGEQYF

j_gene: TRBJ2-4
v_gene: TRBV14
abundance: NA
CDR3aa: CASSQGGLLAKNIQYF

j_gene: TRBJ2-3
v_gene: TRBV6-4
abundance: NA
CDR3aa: CASSVSTTADTQYF

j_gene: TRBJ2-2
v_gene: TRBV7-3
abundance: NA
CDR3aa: CASSFKSGTNYPGELFF

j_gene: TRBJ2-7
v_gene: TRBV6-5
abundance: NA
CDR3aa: CASSVMGAYEQYF

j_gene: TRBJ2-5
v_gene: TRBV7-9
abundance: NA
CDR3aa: CASSYGKETQYF

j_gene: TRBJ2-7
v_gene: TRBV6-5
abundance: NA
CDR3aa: CASSSTSGRTSGQYF

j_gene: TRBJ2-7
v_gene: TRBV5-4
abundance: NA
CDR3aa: CASSFPGTRSYEQYF

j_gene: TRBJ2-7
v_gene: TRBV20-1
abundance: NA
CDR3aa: CSARRSYEQYF

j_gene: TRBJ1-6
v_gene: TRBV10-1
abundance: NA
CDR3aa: CASSRDRNSPLHF

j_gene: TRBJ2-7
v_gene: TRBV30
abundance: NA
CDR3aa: CAWSPYLTGGFDEQYF

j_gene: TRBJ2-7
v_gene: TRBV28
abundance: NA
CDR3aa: CASSFGGRYEQYF

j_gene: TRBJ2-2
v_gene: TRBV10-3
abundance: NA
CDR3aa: CAISGLAGVSGELFF

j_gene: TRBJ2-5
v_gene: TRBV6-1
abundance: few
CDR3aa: CASSEQGGMGETQYF

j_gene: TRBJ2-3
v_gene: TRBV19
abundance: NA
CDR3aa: CASSIRSSGHTDTQYF

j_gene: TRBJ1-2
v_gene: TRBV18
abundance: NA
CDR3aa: CASSGLLSYGYTF

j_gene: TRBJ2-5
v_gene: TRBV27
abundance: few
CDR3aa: CASSLPGQPKETQYF

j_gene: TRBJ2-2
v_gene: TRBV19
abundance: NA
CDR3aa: CASSIASGSNTGELFF

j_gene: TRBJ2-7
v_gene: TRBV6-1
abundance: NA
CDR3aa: CASRGELAYEQYF

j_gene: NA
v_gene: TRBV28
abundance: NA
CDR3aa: CASRSPRGSYEQYF

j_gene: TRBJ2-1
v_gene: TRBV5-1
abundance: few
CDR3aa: CASSLSLAGANEQFF

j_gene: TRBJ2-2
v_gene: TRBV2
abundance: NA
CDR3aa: CASNGIAVNTGELFF

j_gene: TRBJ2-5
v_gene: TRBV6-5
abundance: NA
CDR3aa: CASRHRVTETQYF

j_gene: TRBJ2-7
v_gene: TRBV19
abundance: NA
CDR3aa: CASSRGGSYEQYF

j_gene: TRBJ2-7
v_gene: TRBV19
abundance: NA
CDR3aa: CASSIDLVQTYEQYF

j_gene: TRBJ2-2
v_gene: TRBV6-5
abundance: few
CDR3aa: CASRPRPGTGELFF

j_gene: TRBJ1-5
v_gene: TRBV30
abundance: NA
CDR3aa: CAWSPTPGQPQHF